This is a list of T cell receptor beta chains from one sample in a study of blood T cell repertoires in COVID-19. Sequenced by immunoSEQ multiplex PCR; TCRdb stores in-frame clones only, minus some. The sample shows 130,000 to 150,000 clones, roughly 90% of them seen only once. The sample taken for sequencing was PBMCs or T cells enriched from blood (not recorded which). The receptors originated from a woman under 40 with acute COVID-19. Both conserved end residues are part of each CDR3. The order of the fields is J gene, V gene, CDR3 protein.

>TRBJ1-2|TRBV4-1
CASSQDPRNYGYTF
>TRBJ2-7|TRBV5-1
CASSWDISDEQYF
>TRBJ1-4|TRBV4-3
CASSREQGATNEKLFF
>TRBJ2-2|TRBV6-2/TRBV6-3
CASSYPSRDRVNTGELFF
>TRBJ2-7|TRBV6-5
CASLSVLSYEQYF
>TRBJ2-3|TRBV2
CASQPVLETDTQYF
>TRBJ1-4|TRBV20-1
CGLQRTEKLFF
>TRBJ2-7|TRBV19
CASSRPGSDTSYEQYF
>TRBJ1-6|TRBV27
CASSGPWDRVSSPLHF
>TRBJ2-7|TRBV5-1
CASSLWGIAGGTYEQYF
>TRBJ2-1|TRBV7-9
CASSQGLGEQFF
>TRBJ2-1|TRBV7-9
CASSSGTSGNYNEQFF
>TRBJ2-1|TRBV7-2
CASRAGQGNNEQFF
>TRBJ1-3|TRBV28
CASTPGTGKFSGNTIYF
>TRBJ2-5|TRBV5-5
CASSLGLAGGRPETQYF
>TRBJ1-2|TRBV7-9
CASSLGLEGAYPYYGYTF
>TRBJ2-5|TRBV3-1/TRBV3-2
CASSQGTGGQETQYF
>TRBJ2-1|TRBV6-5
CAMGGSYNEQFF
>TRBJ1-5|TRBV28
CASRPQTGLGQPQHF
>TRBJ2-2|TRBV6-5
CASELAASTGELFF
>TRBJ2-7|TRBV18
CASSPAGDGEQYF
>TRBJ2-7|TRBV28
CASRPYRVPYEQYF
>TRBJ1-1|TRBV12-3/TRBV12-4
CASSRDHTEAFF
>TRBJ1-1|TRBV15
CATSRDLRAEAFF
>TRBJ1-2|TRBV29-1
CSDGGNYGYTF
>TRBJ1-1|TRBV18
CASSPQGSNTEAFF
>TRBJ2-7|TRBV6-2/TRBV6-3
CASSYDAGPYEQYF
>TRBJ2-3|TRBV5-5
CASTSSGSTDTQYF
>TRBJ2-7|TRBV6-6
CASITSGNYEQYF
>TRBJ1-4|TRBV28
CASSFRTGFYEKLFF
>TRBJ2-7|TRBV30
CAWRYRGRSYEQYF
>TRBJ2-7|TRBV19
CASSRAGAYEQYF
>TRBJ2-7|TRBV5-6
CASSNPAGEKNYEQYF
>TRBJ1-4|TRBV27
CASSMQGAGEKLFF
>TRBJ2-3|TRBV5-4
CASSLVGRGTDTQYF
>TRBJ2-1|TRBV7-2
CASTFRTSAAFNEQFF
>TRBJ2-3|TRBV11-2
CASSLYTDTQYF
>TRBJ2-2|TRBV30
CAWTPTSANTGELFF
>TRBJ1-2|TRBV10-3
CAISEDPLGQGAKGYTF
>TRBJ1-2|TRBV7-9
CASSSRQGAYGYTF
>TRBJ2-4|TRBV6-5
CASGDRSLAKNIQYF
>TRBJ1-1|TRBV7-2
CASSLGLGNTEAFF
>TRBJ1-1|TRBV12-5
CASANQGQGAEAFF
>TRBJ1-4|TRBV19
CASTRGGNEKLFF
>TRBJ2-2|TRBV21-1
CASSKPPFGRRGWRFTGELFF
>TRBJ2-7|TRBV18
CASSPNSGQDEQYF
>TRBJ2-1|TRBV7-9
CASSASRDRGLYNEQFF
>TRBJ2-7|TRBV11-2
CASSFSIQRTTYEQYF
>TRBJ1-5|TRBV2
CASSALQPISNQPQHF
>TRBJ2-2|TRBV10-3
CAISETLNTGELFF
>TRBJ1-5|TRBV6-5
CASSYSRGSNQPQHF
>TRBJ2-5|TRBV7-2
CASSLIQQETQYF
>TRBJ1-1|TRBV6-2/TRBV6-3
CASSYELHTEAFF
>TRBJ1-5|TRBV25-1
CASSESPRGPQHF
>TRBJ2-7|TRBV10-3
CAIRALGTPREQYF